Listed here is a single TCR beta chain. Its antigen remains unknown. The data originate from a study of shared clonotypes between healthy human individuals. Broader study findings: Limited genetic and exposure-history diversity came from having few donors.

Libraries were prepared by immunoSEQ multiplex PCR; TCRdb keeps only in-frame clonotypes and omits some of them. This sample carries approximately 2.3 million clones, approximately 95% of them seen once, and the ten largest clones take under 0.45%. The CDR3 runs 16 residues. Germline CDR1 reads MGHDK; CDR2 reads SYGVNS. The J segment lost 0 bases and the V segment lost 2 bases, leaving 4 bases of the junction unmatched. Material: naive CD4+ T cells from PBMCs. The subset here: CD45RA+ positively selected. This sequence originates from a man younger than 35 in good health. Some clones in this sample may be carry-over from other donors' samples. V is TRBV25-1 and J is TRBJ1-1, with TRBD1 matching over 9 bases. This CDR3 reads CASSELGTGMNTEAFF. In DNA, the CDR3 is TGTGCCAGCAGTGAACTAGGGACAGGGATGAACACTGAAGCTTTCTTT.